Given below is one T cell receptor beta chain in context. The antigen it recognizes is unknown. Base quality data are lacking; no much larger clone is found one base away. Ipilimumab was given at 1 mg/kg intravenously on day 1 of selected weeks, and checkpoint therapy started 14 to 28 days after autologous transplant. Nivolumab was administered at 3 mg/kg intravenously on day 1 of weeks 1, 4, 7, 10, and every two weeks through week 26. This was a Phase Ib clinical trial that tested ipilimumab plus nivolumab, given as combined checkpoint inhibition, for consolidation following autologous stem cell transplantation. Library preparation was by the immunoSEQ multiplex PCR assay. The clones in this table, taken by TCRdb from immuneACCESS, are in-frame only. Not every clone is retained; where verified, under half of the shortfall comes from an unresolved V gene, and the cause of the rest is unknown. The sample table records 17,000 or so clones; more than 65% of these occur just once. The biggest ten clones account for 35% to 45% of the sample.

The data stem from a study of ipilimumab plus nivolumab after autologous stem cell transplantation (dated by TCRdb to about 2021). About the study as a whole: A median of 5 ipilimumab doses and eight or nine nivolumab doses was received by trial patients. Primary refractory and relapsed disease were included in the DLBCL cohort, with 18-month progression-free survival of about 86% and 27%, respectively. Patients in the trial were undergoing autologous transplant and had high-risk diffuse large B cell lymphoma, mature T cell lymphoma, or multiple myeloma. The intent-to-treat population of the trial consisted of approximately 35 patients.

General conclusions and limits of the study: Per the authors, a biologic rationale for further study of the post-transplant checkpoint inhibition approach was offered by T cell receptor repertoire, regulatory T cell phenotype and gut microbiota profiles. Combined checkpoint inhibition appeared tolerable as post-transplant consolidation, according to the authors' conclusion.

The source was PBMCs, collected in a trial of ipilimumab plus nivolumab as post-transplant consolidation. This sequence originates from a male donor with diffuse large B-cell lymphoma.

The CDR3 loop reads CASSLGPEIRPGYEQYF. The DNA sequence follows: TGTGCCAGCAGCTTAGGCCCGGAAATCCGACCGGGCTACGAGCAGTACTTC. The sequence is built from TRBV7-8 and TRBJ2-7, with the identity of the D gene unclear. The CDR1 and CDR2 encoded by the germline V gene are SGHVS and FQNEAQ. The CDR3 goes from the cysteine to the phenylalanine over 17 residues. The entry retains the CDR3 DNA only, 51 bases that are in frame from base 1. Cut back by 1 base and 3 bases, the V and J ends lie 19 bases apart.